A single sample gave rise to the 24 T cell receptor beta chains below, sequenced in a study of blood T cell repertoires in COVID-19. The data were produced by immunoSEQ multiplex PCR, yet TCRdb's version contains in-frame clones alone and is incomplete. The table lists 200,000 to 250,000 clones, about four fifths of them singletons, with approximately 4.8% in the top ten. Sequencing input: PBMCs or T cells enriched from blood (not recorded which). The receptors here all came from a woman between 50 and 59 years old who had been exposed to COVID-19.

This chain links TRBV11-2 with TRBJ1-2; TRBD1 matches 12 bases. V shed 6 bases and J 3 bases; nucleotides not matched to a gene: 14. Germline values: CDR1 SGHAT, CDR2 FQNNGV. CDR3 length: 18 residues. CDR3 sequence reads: CASSPILGQGARDYGYTF. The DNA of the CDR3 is TGTGCCAGCAGTCCGATCTTGGGACAGGGGGCGCGGGACTATGGCTACACCTTC. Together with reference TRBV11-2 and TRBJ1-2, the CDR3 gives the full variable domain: EAGVAQSPRYKIIEKRQSVAFWCNPISGHATLYWYQQILGQGPKLLIQFQNNGVVDDSQLPKDRFSAERLKGVDSTLKIQPAKLEDSAVYLCASSPILGQGARDYGYTFGSGTRLTVV.

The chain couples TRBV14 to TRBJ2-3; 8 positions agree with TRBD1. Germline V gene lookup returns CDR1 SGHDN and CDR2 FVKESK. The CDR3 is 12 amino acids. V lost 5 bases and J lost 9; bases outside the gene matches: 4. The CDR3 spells CASSFPGGTQYF. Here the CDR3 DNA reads TGTGCCAGCAGCTTTCCAGGGGGCACGCAGTATTTT.

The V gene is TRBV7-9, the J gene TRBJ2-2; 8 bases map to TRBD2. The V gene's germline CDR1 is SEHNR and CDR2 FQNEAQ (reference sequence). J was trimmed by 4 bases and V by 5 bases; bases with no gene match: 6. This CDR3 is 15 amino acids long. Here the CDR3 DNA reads TGTGCCAGCAGCCCGGGCGGGGGGCGCACCGGGGAGCTGTTTTTT. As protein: CASSPGGGRTGELFF.

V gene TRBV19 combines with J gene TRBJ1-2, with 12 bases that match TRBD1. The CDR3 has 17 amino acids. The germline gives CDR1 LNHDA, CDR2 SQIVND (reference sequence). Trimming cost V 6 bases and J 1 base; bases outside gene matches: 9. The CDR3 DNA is TGTGCCAGTAGCCCCGGGACAGGGGGCTCTTATAACTATGGCTACACCTTC. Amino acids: CASSPGTGGSYNYGYTF.

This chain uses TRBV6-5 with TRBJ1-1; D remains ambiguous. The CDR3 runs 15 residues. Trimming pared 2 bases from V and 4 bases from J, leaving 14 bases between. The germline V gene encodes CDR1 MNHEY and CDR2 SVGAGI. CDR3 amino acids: CASSYSQLVGTEAFF. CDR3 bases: TGTGCCAGCAGTTACAGTCAACTAGTGGGCACTGAAGCTTTCTTT.

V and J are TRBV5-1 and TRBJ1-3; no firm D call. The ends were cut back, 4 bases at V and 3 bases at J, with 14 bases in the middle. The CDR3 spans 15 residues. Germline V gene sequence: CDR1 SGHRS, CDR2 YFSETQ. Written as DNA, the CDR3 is TGCGCCAGCAGCGACTCGCTGACGAGTGGAAACACCATATATTTT. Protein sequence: CASSDSLTSGNTIYF.

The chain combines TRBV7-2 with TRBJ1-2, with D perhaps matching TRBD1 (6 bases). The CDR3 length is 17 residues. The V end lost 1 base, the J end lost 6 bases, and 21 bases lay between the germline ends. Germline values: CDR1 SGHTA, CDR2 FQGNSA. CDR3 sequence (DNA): TGTGCCAGCAGCTTAGTTGGACAGATTCTTCAACGGGATGGCTACACCTTC. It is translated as CASSLVGQILQRDGYTF.

Here the CDR3 DNA reads TGTGCCAGCAGTGCCCAGGGCCCTAATGAAAAACTGTTTTTT. As protein: CASSAQGPNEKLFF. The chain joins TRBV2 to TRBJ1-4; a possible D gene is TRBD1 (5 bases). The V and J ends lost 4 bases and 3 bases respectively, with 9 bases between them. This CDR3 region has 14 residues. The germline V gene encodes CDR1 SNHLY and CDR2 FYNNEI.

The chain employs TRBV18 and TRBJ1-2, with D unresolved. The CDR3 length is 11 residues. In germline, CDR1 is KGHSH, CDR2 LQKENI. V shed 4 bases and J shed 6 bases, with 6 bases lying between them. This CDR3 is CASSHGDGYTF. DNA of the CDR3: TGTGCCAGCTCACACGGGGATGGCTACACCTTC.

CDR3 coding DNA: TGTGCCAGCTCGGCCGGGACAGGGGCCCGCTCTGGAAACACCATATATTTT. It specifies CASSAGTGARSGNTIYF. This chain connects TRBV18 to TRBJ1-3; TRBD1 matches at 10 bases. CDR1 is KGHSH and CDR2 is LQKENI in the germline V gene. The CDR3 runs to 17 residues. Trimming removed 6 bases from V and 0 bases from J; junction bases left unmatched: 8.

DNA for the CDR3: TGCGCCAGCAGCTTGGAGGGGCAGGGGCGACGAGCTTTCTTT. Protein: CASSLEGQGRRAFF. V usage is TRBV5-1 and J usage is TRBJ1-1; possible D gene TRBD1, 6 bases. Trimming stripped 0 bases from V and 10 bases from J, with 16 bases between. Germline loops: CDR1 SGHRS, CDR2 YFSETQ. CDR3 length: 14 amino acids.

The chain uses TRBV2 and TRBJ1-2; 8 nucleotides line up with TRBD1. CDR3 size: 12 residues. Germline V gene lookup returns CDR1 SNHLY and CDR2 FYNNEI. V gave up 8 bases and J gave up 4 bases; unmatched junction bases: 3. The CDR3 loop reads CASQDRGYGYTF. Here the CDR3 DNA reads TGTGCCAGCCAAGACAGGGGCTATGGCTACACCTTC.

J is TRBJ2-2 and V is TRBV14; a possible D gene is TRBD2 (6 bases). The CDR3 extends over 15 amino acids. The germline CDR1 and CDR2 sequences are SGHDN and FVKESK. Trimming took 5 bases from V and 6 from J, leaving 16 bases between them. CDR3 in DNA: TGTGCCAGCAGCGTTCGGGGAGGTGTGGCCGGGGAGCTGTTTTTT. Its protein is CASSVRGGVAGELFF.

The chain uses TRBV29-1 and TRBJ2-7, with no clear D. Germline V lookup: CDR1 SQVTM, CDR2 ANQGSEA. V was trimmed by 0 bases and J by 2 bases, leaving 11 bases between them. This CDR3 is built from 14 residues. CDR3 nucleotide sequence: TGCAGCGTTGAAGACTCGCAAAACACCTACGAGCAGTACTTC. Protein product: CSVEDSQNTYEQYF.

The CDR3 loop reads CASSPFKEGSYEQYF. For the CDR3, the DNA is TGTGCCAGCAGCCCTTTTAAGGAGGGTTCCTACGAGCAGTACTTC. The rearrangement joins TRBV4-2 to TRBJ2-7; the D gene is possibly TRBD2 (6 bases). The CDR3 length is 15 residues. Deletions cut 4 bases from V and 1 base from J, with 14 bases between. The germline V gene has CDR1 LGHNA and CDR2 YNFKEQ.

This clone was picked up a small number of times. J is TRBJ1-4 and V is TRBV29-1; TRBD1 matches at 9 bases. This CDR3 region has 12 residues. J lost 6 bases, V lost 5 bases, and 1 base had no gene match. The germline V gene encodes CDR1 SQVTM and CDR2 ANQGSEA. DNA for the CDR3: TGCAGCGTTAGGACAGGGGATGAAAAACTGTTTTTT. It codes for CSVRTGDEKLFF. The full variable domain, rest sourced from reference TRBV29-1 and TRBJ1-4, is SAVISQKPSRDICQRGTSLTIQCQVDSQVTMMFWYRQQPGQSLTLIATANQGSEATYESGFVIDKFPISRPNLTFSTLTVSNMSPEDSSIYLCSVRTGDEKLFFGSGTQLSVL.

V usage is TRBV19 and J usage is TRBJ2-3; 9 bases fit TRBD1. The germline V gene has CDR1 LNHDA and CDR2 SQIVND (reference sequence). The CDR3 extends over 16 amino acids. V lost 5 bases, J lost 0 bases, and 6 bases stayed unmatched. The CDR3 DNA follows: TGTGCCAGTAGTCCAGGGACAGGGTCCAGCACAGATACGCAGTATTTT. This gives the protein CASSPGTGSSTDTQYF.

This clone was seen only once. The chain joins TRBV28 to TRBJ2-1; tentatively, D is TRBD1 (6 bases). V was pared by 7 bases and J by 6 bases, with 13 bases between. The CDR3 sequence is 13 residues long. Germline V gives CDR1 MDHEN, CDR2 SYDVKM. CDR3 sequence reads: CASNSQGFNEQFF. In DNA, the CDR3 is TGTGCCAGCAACTCGCAGGGGTTCAATGAGCAGTTCTTC. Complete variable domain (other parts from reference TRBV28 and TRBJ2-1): DVKVTQSSRYLVKRTGEKVFLECVQDMDHENMFWYRQDPGLGLRLIYFSYDVKMKEKGDIPEGYSVSREKKERFSLILESASTNQTSMYLCASNSQGFNEQFFGPGTRLTVL.

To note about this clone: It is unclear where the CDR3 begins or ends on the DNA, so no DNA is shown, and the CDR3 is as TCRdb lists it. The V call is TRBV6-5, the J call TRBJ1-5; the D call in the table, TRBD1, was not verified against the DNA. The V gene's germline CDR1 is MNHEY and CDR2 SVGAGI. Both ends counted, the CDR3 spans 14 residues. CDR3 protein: CASSSSTGLQPQHF.

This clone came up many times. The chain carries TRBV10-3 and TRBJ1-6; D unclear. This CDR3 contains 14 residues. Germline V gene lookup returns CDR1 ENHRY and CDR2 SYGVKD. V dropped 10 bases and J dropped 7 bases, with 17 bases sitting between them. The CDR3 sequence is CASGPGTPNSPLHF. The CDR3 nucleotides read TGTGCCAGTGGCCCGGGAACCCCCAATTCACCCCTCCACTTT.

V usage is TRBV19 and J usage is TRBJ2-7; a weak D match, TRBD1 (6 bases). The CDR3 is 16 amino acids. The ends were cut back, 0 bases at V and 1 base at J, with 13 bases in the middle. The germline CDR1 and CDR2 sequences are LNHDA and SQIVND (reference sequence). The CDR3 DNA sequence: TGTGCCAGTAGTATAGATACCATTGACAGGTCCTACGAGCAGTACTTC. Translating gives CASSIDTIDRSYEQYF.

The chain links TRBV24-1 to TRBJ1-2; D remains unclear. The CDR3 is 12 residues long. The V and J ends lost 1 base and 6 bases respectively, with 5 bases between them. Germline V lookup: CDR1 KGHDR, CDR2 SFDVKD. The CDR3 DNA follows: TGTGCCACCAGTGATTTCGGGGATGGCTACACCTTC. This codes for CATSDFGDGYTF.

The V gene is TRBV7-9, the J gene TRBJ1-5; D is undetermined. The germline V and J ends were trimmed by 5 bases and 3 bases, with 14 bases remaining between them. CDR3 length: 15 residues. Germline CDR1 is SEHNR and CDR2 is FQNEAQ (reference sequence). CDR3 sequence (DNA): TGTGCCAGCAGCCCGTCTGGGCAGCACAATCAGCCCCAGCATTTT. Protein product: CASSPSGQHNQPQHF.

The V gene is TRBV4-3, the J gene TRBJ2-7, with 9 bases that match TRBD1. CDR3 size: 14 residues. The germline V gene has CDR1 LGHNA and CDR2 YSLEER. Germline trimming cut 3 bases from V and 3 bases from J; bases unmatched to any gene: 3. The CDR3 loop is CASSQGQGDYEQYF. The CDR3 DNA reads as TGCGCCAGCAGCCAGGGACAGGGAGACTACGAGCAGTACTTC.